A single sample gave rise to the 2 T cell receptor beta chains below, sequenced in a study of blood T cell repertoires in COVID-19. This table comes from immunoSEQ multiplex PCR, and its TCRdb copy is limited to in-frame clones, with some not included. Of over 15,000 clones listed, roughly 91% were seen once; the top ten hold 6% to 8%. Sequenced sample: peripheral blood. The receptors stem from a human donor in a cohort sampled during active COVID-19.

As DNA, the CDR3 is TGCGCCAGCAGCCCGGGACAGGGGGTCGAGCAGTACTTC. Its protein product is CASSPGQGVEQYF. The chain is built from TRBV4-1 and TRBJ2-7; 11 nucleotides align to TRBD1. Germline loops: CDR1 MGHRA, CDR2 YSYEKL. CDR3 size: 13 residues. V lost 4 bases, J lost 6 bases, and 2 bases stayed unmatched.

The chain has TRBV29-1 and TRBJ1-1; D may be TRBD1 (6 bases). CDR3 size: 12 residues. The V gene lost 3 bases and the J gene lost 6 bases, with 11 bases spanning the gap. Germline values: CDR1 SQVTM, CDR2 ANQGSEA. CDR3 sequence reads: CSVDGGAPEAFF. In DNA form, the CDR3 reads TGCAGCGTTGATGGGGGGGCCCCTGAAGCTTTCTTT.